This TCR beta chain was sequenced in a study of blood T cell repertoires in COVID-19. For the study at large: The study drew acute and convalescent COVID-19 samples from the United States, Italy and Spain.

Original handling: Reference gene primer amplification gave nucleated cell count estimates. Clones were read by immunoSEQ multiplex PCR, and TCRdb kept only the in-frame ones, dropping some. That table is the source of V, J and clone size, and D and trimming were worked out from the DNA. The data hold 250,000 to 350,000 clones, with roughly 86% observed a single time. V lost 5 bases and J lost 9, with 8 bases in between. Per germline, CDR1 SEHNR and CDR2 FQNEAQ (reference sequence). This CDR3 comprises 12 residues. Participant-reported clinical history was the basis for cohort assignment. This sequence joins TRBV7-9 and TRBJ1-6; no reliable D call. The material sequenced was PBMCs or T cells enriched from blood (not recorded which). This clonotype was sampled from a woman aged 45-65 years who had been exposed to COVID-19. The CDR3 nucleotides read TGTGCCAGCAGCCACGGGAGTTCACCCCTCCACTTT. Translated, it gives CASSHGSSPLHF.